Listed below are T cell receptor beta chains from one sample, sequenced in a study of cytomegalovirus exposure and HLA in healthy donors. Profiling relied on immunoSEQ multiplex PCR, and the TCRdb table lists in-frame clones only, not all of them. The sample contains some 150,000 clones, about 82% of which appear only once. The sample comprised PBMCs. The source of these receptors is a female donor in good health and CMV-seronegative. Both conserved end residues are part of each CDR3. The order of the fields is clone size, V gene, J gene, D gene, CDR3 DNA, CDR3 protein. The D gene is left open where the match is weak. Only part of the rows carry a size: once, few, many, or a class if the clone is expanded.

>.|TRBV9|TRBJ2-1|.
TGTGCCAGCAGCATGGGAGGAGGTGAGCAGTTCTTC
CASSMGGGEQFF
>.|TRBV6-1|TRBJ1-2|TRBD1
TGTGCCAGCAGCGGGGACAGGCCTAAAGGCTACACCTTC
CASSGDRPKGYTF
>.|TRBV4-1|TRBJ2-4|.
TGCGCCAGCACGCCGGTCCCGGGGGACCTAGCCAAAAACATTCAGTACTTC
CASTPVPGDLAKNIQYF
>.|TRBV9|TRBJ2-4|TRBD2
TGTGCCAGCAGCGTGGCAAGCGGGGGTGACATTCAGTACTTC
CASSVASGGDIQYF
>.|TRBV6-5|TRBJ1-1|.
TGTGCCAGCAGTCCCCAGACAGGTGAAGCTTTCTTT
CASSPQTGEAFF
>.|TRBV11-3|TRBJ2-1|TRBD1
TGTGCCAGCAGCCGAGACAGGGGAGCGCACAATGAGCAGTTCTTC
CASSRDRGAHNEQFF
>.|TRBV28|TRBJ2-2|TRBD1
TGTGCCAGCAGATCGGGACAGTACACCGGGGAGCTGTTTTTT
CASRSGQYTGELFF
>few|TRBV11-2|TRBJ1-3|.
TGTGCCAGCAGTTCCCCCGTCACCATATATTTT
CASSSPVTIYF
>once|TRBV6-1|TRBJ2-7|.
TGTGCCAGCAGTGTTTCCAGGGGCTACGAGCAGTACTTC
CASSVSRGYEQYF
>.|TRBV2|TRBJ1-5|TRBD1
TGTGCCAGCAGTGGGGGACAGGTGTGGAGGCAGCCCCAGCATTTT
CASSGGQVWRQPQHF
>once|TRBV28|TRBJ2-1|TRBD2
TGTGCCAGCAGTCAGAGCGGGGGAGTTGAGCAGTTCTTC
CASSQSGGVEQFF
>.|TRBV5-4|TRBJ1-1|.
TGTGCCAGCAGCTTAGTCGGGAGTAACACTGAAGCTTTCTTT
CASSLVGSNTEAFF
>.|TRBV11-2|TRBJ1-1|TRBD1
TGTGCCAGCAGCCATAGAAAGAACAGGGGTACTGAAGCTTTCTTT
CASSHRKNRGTEAFF
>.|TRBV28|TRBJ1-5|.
TGTGCCAGCAGTTTTCAGGACTCTCTGGGGAATAGCAATCAGCCCCAGCATTTT
CASSFQDSLGNSNQPQHF
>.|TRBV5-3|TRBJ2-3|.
TGTGCCAGAAGCCCGGCGGGGTCCACAGATACGCAGTATTTT
CARSPAGSTDTQYF
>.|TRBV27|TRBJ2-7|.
TGTGCCAGCAGTTCCCTACGCGAGCAGTACTTC
CASSSLREQYF
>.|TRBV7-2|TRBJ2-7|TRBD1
TGTGCCAGCAGCAACAGGGGGTCGGGGGAGCAGTACTTC
CASSNRGSGEQYF
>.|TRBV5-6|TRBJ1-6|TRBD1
TGTGCCAGCAGCATAGGGGGCTCTTCACCCCTCCACTTT
CASSIGGSSPLHF
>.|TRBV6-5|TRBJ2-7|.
TGTGCCAGCGGCCCAAGCTCCTACGAGCAGTACTTC
CASGPSSYEQYF
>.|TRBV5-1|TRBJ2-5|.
TGCGCCAGCAGTAGTCAAGAGACCCAGTACTTC
CASSSQETQYF
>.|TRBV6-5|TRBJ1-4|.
TGTGCCAGCAGTTACCGGGGGTTAGTGAATGAAAAACTGTTTTTT
CASSYRGLVNEKLFF
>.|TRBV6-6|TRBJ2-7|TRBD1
TGTGCCAGCACCCCGGGACAGGTACATGAGCAGTACTTC
CASTPGQVHEQYF
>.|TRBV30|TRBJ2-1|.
TGTGCCTGGAGTGTACACGGACAGACAAGTCAGTTCTTC
CAWSVHGQTSQFF
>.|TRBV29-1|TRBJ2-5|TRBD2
TGCAGCGTTGAAAGTCAGACTAGCGGGAAGAAAGAGACCCAGTACTTC
CSVESQTSGKKETQYF
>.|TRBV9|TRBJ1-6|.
TGTGCCAGCAGCGTAGGGAGTGAGGGAAATTCACCCCTCCACTTT
CASSVGSEGNSPLHF
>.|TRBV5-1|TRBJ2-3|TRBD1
TGCGCCAGCAGCTTCGGGACAGGGGTCACAGATACGCAGTATTTT
CASSFGTGVTDTQYF
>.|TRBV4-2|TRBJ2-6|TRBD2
TGTGCCAGCAGCCAGGTGACTAGCGGGAGCTCTGGGGCCAACGGCCTGACTTTC
CASSQVTSGSSGANGLTF
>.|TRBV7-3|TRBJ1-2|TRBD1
TGTGCCAGCAGCCCCGGACAGGGGGGTCATGGCTACACCTTC
CASSPGQGGHGYTF
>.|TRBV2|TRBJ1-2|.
TGTGCCAGCAGTGAAGGTTGGGGTGGGGCCTATGGCTACACCTTC
CASSEGWGGAYGYTF
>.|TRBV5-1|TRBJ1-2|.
TGCGCCAGCAGCTTGGTAGGAGGGGCCCAAAACTATGGCTACACCTTC
CASSLVGGAQNYGYTF
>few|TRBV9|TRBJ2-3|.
TGTGCCAGCAGCGTAGAGGGCGGGAAGACAGATACGCAGTATTTT
CASSVEGGKTDTQYF
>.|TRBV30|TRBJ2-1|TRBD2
TGTGCCTGGTTGCGGGGGGCCTCCTCCTACAATGAGCAGTTCTTC
CAWLRGASSYNEQFF
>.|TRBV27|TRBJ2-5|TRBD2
TGTGCCAGCAGTAAATCAGCGGCGGGAGGGGAGACCCAGTACTTC
CASSKSAAGGETQYF
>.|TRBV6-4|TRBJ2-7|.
TGTGCCAGCAGAGATCACGGACACAACCCCTCCTACGAGCAGTACTTC
CASRDHGHNPSYEQYF
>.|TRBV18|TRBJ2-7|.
TGTGCCAGCTCACCATTTAACCAGAACCCAACCTACGAGCAGTACTTC
CASSPFNQNPTYEQYF
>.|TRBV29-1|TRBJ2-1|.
TGCAGCGTTGTTGGGGGCCCCCACACAATGATAGGGCAGTTCTTC
CSVVGGPHTMIGQFF
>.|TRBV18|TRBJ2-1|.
TGTGCCAGCTCACCACTTTCCGCCAGCTCCTACAATGAGCAGTTCTTC
CASSPLSASSYNEQFF
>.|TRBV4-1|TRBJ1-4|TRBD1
TGCGCCAGCAGCCAAGTATCCGGGACAGAGCTTGAAAAACTGTTTTTT
CASSQVSGTELEKLFF
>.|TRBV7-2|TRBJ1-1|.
TGTGCCAGCAGCCCCCGTTTAGCAGTGAACACTGAAGCTTTCTTT
CASSPRLAVNTEAFF
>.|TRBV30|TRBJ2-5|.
TGTGCCTGGAGTGTCTTGGAGCAAGAGACCCAGTACTTC
CAWSVLEQETQYF
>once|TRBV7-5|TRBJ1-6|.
TGTGTCAGAAGCTTACTAGGCCCTCCCGTCGACTCACCCCTCCACTTT
CVRSLLGPPVDSPLHF
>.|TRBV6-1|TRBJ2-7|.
TGTGCCAGCAGCGACAGGTTAGGTGAGCAGTACTTC
CASSDRLGEQYF
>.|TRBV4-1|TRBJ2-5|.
TGCGCCAGCAGCCACGACTACTCCGGGACTTTATCCGCTCGTCGCGAGACCCAGTACTTC
CASSHDYSGTLSARRETQYF
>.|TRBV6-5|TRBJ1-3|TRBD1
TGTGCCAGCAGTTACCGGACAGGCGAGACTGGAAACACCATATATTTT
CASSYRTGETGNTIYF
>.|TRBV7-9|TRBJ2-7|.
TGTGCCAGCAGCAGCCCTCCAAGCTCCTACGAGCAGTACTTC
CASSSPPSSYEQYF
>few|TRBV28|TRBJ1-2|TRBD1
TGTGCCAGCATAGAGTCGGGACAGGGTTTATACTATGGCTACACCTTC
CASIESGQGLYYGYTF
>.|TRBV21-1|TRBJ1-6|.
TGTGCCAGCAGCAGCGAACAGGGAAATTCACCCCTCCACTTT
CASSSEQGNSPLHF
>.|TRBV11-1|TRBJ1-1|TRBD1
TGTGCCAGCAGCCGCGTCGGGACAGGGTTTACTAAAGCTTTCTTT
CASSRVGTGFTKAFF
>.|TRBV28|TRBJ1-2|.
TGTGCCAGCACTAGTGTAAAGTATGGCTACACCTTC
CASTSVKYGYTF
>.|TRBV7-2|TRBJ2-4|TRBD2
TGTGCCAGCAGCTCGGTCCTTCCCGGGACTAGGGGGGGGAACATTCAGTACTTC
CASSSVLPGTRGGNIQYF
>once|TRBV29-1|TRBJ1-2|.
TGCAGCGTTCTACTGGGCATCTATGGCTACACCTTC
CSVLLGIYGYTF
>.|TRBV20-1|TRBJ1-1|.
TGCAGTGCGGTCAGGGGCACTGAAGCTTTCTTT
CSAVRGTEAFF
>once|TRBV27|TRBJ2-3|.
TGTGCCAGCAGTTTTTTTTGGGGCGATACGCAGTATTTT
CASSFFWGDTQYF
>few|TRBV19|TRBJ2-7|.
TGTGCCAGTAGTGCCCGGGACACCTCCTCCTACGAGCAGTACTTC
CASSARDTSSYEQYF
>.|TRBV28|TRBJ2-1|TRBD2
TGTGCCAGCAGTTCCGGGACTAGCGGGAGATACAATGAGCAGTTCTTC
CASSSGTSGRYNEQFF
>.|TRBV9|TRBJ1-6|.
TGTGCCAGCAGCGTGTGGGAGGACTCACCCCTCCACTTT
CASSVWEDSPLHF
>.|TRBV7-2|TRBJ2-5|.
TGTGCCAGCAGCGTTGGGCAGACGGGGAAAGAGACCCAGTACTTC
CASSVGQTGKETQYF
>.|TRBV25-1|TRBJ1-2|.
TGTGCCAGCAGTGAACTGGGGACCGGGACACCAGGTCGCCGCTTC
CASSELGTGTPGRRF
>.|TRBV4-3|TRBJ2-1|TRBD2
TGCGCCAGCAGTCCGGAAGGGCGGGAGCGAGATGAGCAGTTCTTC
CASSPEGRERDEQFF
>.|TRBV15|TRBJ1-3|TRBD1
TGTGCCACCAGCAGCAGGACAGGGAGCTCTGGAAACACCATATATTTT
CATSSRTGSSGNTIYF